The source of this T cell receptor beta chain is a study of human T cells and chemical hapten exposure. Study overall: The study traced per-sample TCR yield variation mainly to small differences in pooled library volumes.

Between the trimmed V and J ends, which lost 4 bases and 3 bases, there was a span of 21 bases. The germline gives CDR1 SQVTM, CDR2 ANQGSEA. The length of the CDR3 is 16 residues. What the library attached to individual cDNA molecules were unique molecular identifiers. Authors' data handling: There were a median of approximately 100,000 TCRs per sample, with a range from roughly 20,000 to 750,000. In TCRdb, the RACE reads were re-called with MiXCR into one record per CDR3 protein. The V and J calls were determined by TCRdb, not by the authors. The data hold around 45,000 distinct CDR3 sequences, with 4.4% observed a single time. The study, taken as a whole, reports: Sensitization with DPC brought no change to TCRs above 1 in 1000 in frequency.

Time point indicated: healthy volunteer bleed at 2 weeks. It was unfractionated whole blood from which total RNA was extracted. Of note for this clonotype: Its specificity is not known.

The V and J genes are TRBV29-1 and TRBJ1-1; D remains ambiguous. The TCR comes from a human donor in good health. Some clones in this sample may be carry-over from other donors' samples. Sequences were obtained from whole blood. The CDR3 is CSVVSRPGVMDTEAFF. The DNA of the CDR3 is TGCAGCGTTGTGTCCAGGCCGGGAGTTATGGACACTGAAGCTTTCTTT.